This record concerns one T cell receptor (beta chain) sequence. TCR beta from blood CD8+ and CD4+ T cells was sequenced. Negative isolation was used for CD8+ and CD4+ T cells and FACS enrichment for TEMRA cells. The data derive from a study of CD8 T cells in Susac syndrome. V lost 1 base and J 8 bases, leaving 6 bases between the germline ends. The CDR3 contains 12 residues. Germline V lookup: CDR1 SNHLY, CDR2 FYNNEI. Random hexamers were used to reverse transcribe the RNA input (about 0.5 to 1 ug). The TCR beta CDR3 was amplified by immunoSEQ multiplex PCR across 54 Vbeta, 13 Jbeta. TCRdb called the immunoSEQ multiplex PCR reads again in MiXCR, with one record for every CDR3 protein. The sample records 150,000 to 200,000 distinct CDR3 sequences, around 95% being singletons.

The clonotype comes from a human donor in good health. The V and J genes are TRBV2 and TRBJ2-1; D gene uncertain. Sequencing input: CD4+ T cells from PBMCs. In DNA, the CDR3 is TGTGCCAGCAGTGAAGAAGTTGATGAGCAGTTCTTC. This codes for CASSEEVDEQFF.